The sequence of this TCR beta chain was determined in a study of PD-L1 blockade in urothelial cancer. Turning to the study itself: Males with bladder-origin urothelial cancer constituted about 85% of the 29 patients. Enrolled patients had been treated previously with 0 to 3 chemotherapy regimens. At 3 weeks after treatment start (second dose) and again at 6 weeks, blood was analyzed. Whole-study findings and limits: Pretreatment blood TCR clonality under the median forecast improved survival.

This sample's time point: peripheral blood 6 weeks after treatment start. Profiled with immunoSEQ multiplex PCR; TCRdb holds only in-frame clones, not every one. This table holds tens of thousands of clones, 80% to 90% found once. The germline CDR1 and CDR2 sequences are MDHEN and SYDVKM. The ends lost 5 bases at V and 3 bases at J; junction bases unmatched: 9. The CDR3 has 15 amino acids. Regarding this clone: The antigen is unknown.

The material sequenced was PBMCs, taken around atezolizumab (anti-PD-L1) treatment. The V call is TRBV28, the J call TRBJ2-7; 8 bases are shared with TRBD1. This TCR came from a man in his 70s with urothelial cancer. CDR3 coding DNA: TGTGCCAGCAGTCCAATCGGACAGGGCGGCTACGAGCAGTACTTC. It encodes CASSPIGQGGYEQYF.